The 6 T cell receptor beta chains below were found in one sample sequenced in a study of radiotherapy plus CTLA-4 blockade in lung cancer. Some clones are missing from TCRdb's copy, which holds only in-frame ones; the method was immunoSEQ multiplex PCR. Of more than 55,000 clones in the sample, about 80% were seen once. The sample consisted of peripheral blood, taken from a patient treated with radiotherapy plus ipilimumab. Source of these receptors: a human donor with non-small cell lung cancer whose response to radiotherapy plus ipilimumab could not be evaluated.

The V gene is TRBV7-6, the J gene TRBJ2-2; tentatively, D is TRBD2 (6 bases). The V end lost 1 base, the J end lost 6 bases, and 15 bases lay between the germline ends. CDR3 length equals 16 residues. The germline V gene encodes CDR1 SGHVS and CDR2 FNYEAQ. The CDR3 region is CASSLERGVSAGELFF. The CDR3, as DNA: TGTGCCAGCAGCTTAGAGCGCGGGGTTAGTGCCGGGGAGCTGTTTTTT.

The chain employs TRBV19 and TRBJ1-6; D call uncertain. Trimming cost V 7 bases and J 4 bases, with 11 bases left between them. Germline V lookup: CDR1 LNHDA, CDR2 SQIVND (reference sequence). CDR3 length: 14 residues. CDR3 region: CASNPGAYNSPLHF. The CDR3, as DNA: TGTGCCAGTAACCCGGGAGCATATAATTCACCCCTCCACTTT.

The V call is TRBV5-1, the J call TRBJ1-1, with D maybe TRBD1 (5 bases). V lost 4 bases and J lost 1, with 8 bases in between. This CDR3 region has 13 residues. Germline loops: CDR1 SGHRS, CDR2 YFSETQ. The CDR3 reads CASSDQGNTEAFF. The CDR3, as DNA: TGCGCCAGCAGCGATCAGGGGAACACTGAAGCTTTCTTT. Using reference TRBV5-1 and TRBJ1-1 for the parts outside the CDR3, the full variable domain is KAGVTQTPRYLIKTRGQQVTLSCSPISGHRSVSWYQQTPGQGLQFLFEYFSETQRNKGNFPGRFSGRQFSNSRSEMNVSTLELGDSALYLCASSDQGNTEAFFGQGTRLTVV.

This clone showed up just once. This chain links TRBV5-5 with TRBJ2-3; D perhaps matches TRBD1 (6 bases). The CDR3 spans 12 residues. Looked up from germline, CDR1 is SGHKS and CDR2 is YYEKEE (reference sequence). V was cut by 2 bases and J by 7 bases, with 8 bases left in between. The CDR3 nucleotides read TGTGCCAGCAGCTTACAGGGAAATACGCAGTATTTT. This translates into CASSLQGNTQYF.

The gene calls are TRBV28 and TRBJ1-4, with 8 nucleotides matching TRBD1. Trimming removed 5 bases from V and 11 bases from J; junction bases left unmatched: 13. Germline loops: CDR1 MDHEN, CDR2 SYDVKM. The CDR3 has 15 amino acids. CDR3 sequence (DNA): TGTGCCAGCAGTCCCCCGGGGACAGGAGTGGTGAAACTGTTTTTT. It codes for CASSPPGTGVVKLFF.

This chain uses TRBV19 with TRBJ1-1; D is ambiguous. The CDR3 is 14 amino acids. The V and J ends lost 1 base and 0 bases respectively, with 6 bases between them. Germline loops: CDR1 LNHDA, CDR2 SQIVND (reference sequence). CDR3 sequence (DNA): TGTGCCAGTAGTATAGTAGCGCTGAACACTGAAGCTTTCTTT. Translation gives CASSIVALNTEAFF.